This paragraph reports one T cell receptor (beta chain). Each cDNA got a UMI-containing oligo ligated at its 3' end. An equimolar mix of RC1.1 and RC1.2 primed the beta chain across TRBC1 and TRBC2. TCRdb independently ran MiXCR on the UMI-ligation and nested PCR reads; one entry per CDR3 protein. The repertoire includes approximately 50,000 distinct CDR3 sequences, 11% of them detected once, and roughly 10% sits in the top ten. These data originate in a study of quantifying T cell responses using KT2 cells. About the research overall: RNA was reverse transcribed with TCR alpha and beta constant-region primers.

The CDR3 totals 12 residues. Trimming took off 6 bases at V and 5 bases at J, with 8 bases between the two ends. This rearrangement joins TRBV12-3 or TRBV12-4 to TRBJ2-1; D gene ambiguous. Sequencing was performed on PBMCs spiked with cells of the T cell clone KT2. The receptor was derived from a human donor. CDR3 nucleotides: TGTGCCAGCAGCAAACACGACAATGAGCAGTTCTTC. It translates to CASSKHDNEQFF.